This T cell receptor (beta chain) comes out of a study of neurological immune-mediated disorders. Study-wide points: The multiple sclerosis repertoire cluster had no clinical or MRI feature associated with it. Falling below healthy controls, multiple sclerosis showed the least TCR clonal expansion, while HTLV-1-associated myelopathy showed the most.

5'RACE with 10-nucleotide random UMIs generated the cDNA. Over 170 million TCR-beta sequences from 15-18 subjects came out of each sequencing run. Via MiXCR, TCRdb re-called the 5' RACE reads, giving one row per CDR3 protein. The sample has roughly 41,000 distinct CDR3 sequences; about 2% are singletons. This clonotype was recorded many times. The antigen remains undetermined. The CDR3 spans 13 residues. V was trimmed by 5 bases and J by 4 bases, leaving 8 bases between them. The sequence was obtained from a middle-aged woman with multiple sclerosis. The J gene is TRBJ2-2, the V gene TRBV12-3 or TRBV12-4; D gene uncertain. The sequenced material came from PBMCs. Here the CDR3 DNA reads TGTGCCAGCAGTCCCGAACCCACCGGGGAGCTGTTTTTT. Residues: CASSPEPTGELFF.